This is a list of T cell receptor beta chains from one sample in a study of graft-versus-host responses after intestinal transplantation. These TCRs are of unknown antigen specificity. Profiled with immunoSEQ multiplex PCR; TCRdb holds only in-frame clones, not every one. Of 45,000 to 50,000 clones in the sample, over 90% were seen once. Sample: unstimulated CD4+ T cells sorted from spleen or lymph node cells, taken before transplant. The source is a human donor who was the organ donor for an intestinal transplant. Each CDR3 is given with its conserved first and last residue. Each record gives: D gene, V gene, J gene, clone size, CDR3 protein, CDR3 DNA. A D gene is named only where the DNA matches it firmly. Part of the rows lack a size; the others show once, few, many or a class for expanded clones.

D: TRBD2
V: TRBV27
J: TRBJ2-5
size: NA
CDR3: CASSLSGLASRETQYF
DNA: TGTGCCAGCAGTTTATCGGGACTAGCTTCCCGGGAGACCCAGTACTTC

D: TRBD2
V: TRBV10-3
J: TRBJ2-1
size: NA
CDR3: CASSGTSGSGEQFF
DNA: TGTGCCAGCAGTGGGACTAGCGGGAGCGGGGAGCAGTTCTTC

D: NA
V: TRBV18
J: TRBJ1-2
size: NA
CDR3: CASSPQNNYGYTF
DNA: TGTGCCAGCTCACCACAAAATAACTATGGCTACACCTTC

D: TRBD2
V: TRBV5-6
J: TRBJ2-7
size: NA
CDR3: CASSLVPSGTYEQYF
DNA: TGTGCCAGCAGCTTGGTCCCTAGCGGGACCTACGAGCAGTACTTC

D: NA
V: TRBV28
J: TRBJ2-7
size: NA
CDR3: CASSRGGQSYEQYF
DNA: TGTGCCAGCAGTCGAGGTGGACAGTCCTACGAGCAGTACTTC

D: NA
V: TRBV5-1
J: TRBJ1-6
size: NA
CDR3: CASSLEQGESPLHF
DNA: TGCGCCAGCAGCTTGGAACAGGGAGAATCACCCCTCCACTTT

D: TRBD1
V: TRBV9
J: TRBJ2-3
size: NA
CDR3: CASSAIGTGVTDTQYF
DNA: TGTGCCAGCAGCGCTATCGGGACAGGGGTCACAGATACGCAGTATTTT

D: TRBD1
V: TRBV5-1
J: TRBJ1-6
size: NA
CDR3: CASSPDRGVSPLHF
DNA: TGCGCCAGCAGCCCGGACAGGGGAGTTTCACCCCTCCACTTT

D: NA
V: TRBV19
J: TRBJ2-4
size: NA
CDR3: CASSTNTGIAKNIQYF
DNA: TGTGCCAGTAGTACCAACACGGGGATTGCCAAAAACATTCAGTACTTC

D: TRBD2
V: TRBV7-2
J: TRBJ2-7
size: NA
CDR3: CASSLVPGLAGGPSEQYF
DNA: TGTGCCAGCAGCTTAGTCCCGGGACTAGCGGGAGGGCCGAGTGAGCAGTACTTC

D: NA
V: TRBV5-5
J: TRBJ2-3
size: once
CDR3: CASSLADLGDTQYF
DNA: TGTGCCAGCAGCTTAGCGGATCTGGGGGATACGCAGTATTTT

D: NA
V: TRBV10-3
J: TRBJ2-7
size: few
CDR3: CAISAGREQYF
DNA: TGTGCCATCAGTGCTGGGAGGGAGCAGTACTTC

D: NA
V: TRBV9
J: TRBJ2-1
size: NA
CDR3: CASSGPTKNEQFF
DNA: TGTGCCAGCAGCGGTCCGACTAAGAATGAGCAGTTCTTC

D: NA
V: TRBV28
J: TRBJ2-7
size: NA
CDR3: CASSSVYEQYF
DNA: TGTGCCAGCAGTTCCGTCTACGAGCAGTACTTC

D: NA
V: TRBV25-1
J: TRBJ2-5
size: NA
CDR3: CASSEWRETQYF
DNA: TGTGCCAGCAGTGAATGGAGGGAGACCCAGTACTTC

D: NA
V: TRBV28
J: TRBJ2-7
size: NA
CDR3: CASSSGELVSEQYF
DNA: TGTGCCAGCAGTTCCGGGGAACTGGTGAGCGAGCAGTACTTC

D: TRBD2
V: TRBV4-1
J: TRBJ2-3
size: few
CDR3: CASSHTGTSGRVDTQYF
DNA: TGCGCCAGCAGCCACACCGGGACTAGCGGGAGGGTTGATACGCAGTATTTT

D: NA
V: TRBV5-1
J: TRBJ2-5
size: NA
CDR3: CASRTSVSSGTQYF
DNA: TGCGCCAGCAGAACATCCGTTTCATCTGGGACCCAGTACTTC

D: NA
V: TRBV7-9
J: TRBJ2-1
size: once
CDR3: CASSTPGPYNEQFF
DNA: TGTGCCAGCAGCACACCGGGGCCCTACAATGAGCAGTTCTTC

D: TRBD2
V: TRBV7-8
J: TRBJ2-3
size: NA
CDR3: CASSLNSLREATDTQYF
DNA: TGTGCCAGCAGCTTAAACAGTCTTCGGGAGGCCACAGATACGCAGTATTTT

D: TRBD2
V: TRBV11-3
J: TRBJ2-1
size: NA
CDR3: CASSETSGRPYNEQFF
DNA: TGTGCCAGCAGCGAAACTAGCGGGAGGCCCTACAATGAGCAGTTCTTC

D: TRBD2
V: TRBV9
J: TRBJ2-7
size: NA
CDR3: CASSVGGRAAYEQYF
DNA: TGTGCCAGCAGCGTAGGGGGGAGGGCCGCCTACGAGCAGTACTTC

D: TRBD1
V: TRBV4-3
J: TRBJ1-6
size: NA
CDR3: CASSLSPQGQNSPLHF
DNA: TGCGCCAGCAGCCTTTCCCCTCAGGGACAGAATTCACCCCTCCACTTT

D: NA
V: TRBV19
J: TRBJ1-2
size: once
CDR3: CASSMSRDKGYTF
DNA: TGTGCCAGTAGTATGTCCAGGGATAAGGGCTACACCTTC

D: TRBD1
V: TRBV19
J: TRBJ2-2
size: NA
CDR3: CASTKGQAGSGELFF
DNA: TGTGCCAGTACAAAGGGACAGGCGGGATCCGGGGAGCTGTTTTTT

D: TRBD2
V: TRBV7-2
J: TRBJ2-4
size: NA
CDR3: CASSQPGLAGNKNIQYF
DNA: TGTGCCAGCAGCCAACCGGGACTAGCGGGGAACAAAAACATTCAGTACTTC

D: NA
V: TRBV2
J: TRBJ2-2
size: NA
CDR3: CASTDRLAVKLFF
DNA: TGTGCCAGCACTGACCGGCTAGCAGTGAAGCTGTTTTTT

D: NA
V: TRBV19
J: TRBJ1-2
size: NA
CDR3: CASMAGGYTF
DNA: TGTGCCAGTATGGCTGGGGGCTACACCTTC

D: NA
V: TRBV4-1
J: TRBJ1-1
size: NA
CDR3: CASSQGPVRGTEAFF
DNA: TGCGCCAGCAGCCAAGGCCCGGTTCGGGGCACTGAAGCTTTCTTT

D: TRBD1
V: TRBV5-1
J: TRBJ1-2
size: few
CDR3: CASSLGRQGGYTF
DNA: TGCGCCAGCAGCTTGGGTCGACAGGGGGGCTACACCTTC

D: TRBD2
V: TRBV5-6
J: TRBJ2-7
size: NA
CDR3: CASSYSGGRGYEQYF
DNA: TGTGCCAGCAGCTACAGTGGGGGGAGGGGCTACGAGCAGTACTTC

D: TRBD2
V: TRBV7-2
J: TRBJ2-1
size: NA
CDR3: CASSLNGLGEGEQFF
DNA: TGTGCCAGCAGCTTAAACGGACTAGGAGAAGGTGAGCAGTTCTTC

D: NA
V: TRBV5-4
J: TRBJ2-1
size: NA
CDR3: CASSPAGTNNEQFF
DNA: TGTGCCAGCAGCCCTGCCGGGACAAACAATGAGCAGTTCTTC

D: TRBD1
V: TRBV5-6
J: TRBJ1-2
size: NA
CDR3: CASSLTPDRAYGYTF
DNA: TGTGCCAGCAGTTTAACTCCGGACAGGGCCTATGGCTACACCTTC

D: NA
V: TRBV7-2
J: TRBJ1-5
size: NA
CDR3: CASSLEYSRSVWPQHF
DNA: TGTGCCAGCAGCTTAGAATACTCACGGTCGGTGTGGCCCCAGCATTTT

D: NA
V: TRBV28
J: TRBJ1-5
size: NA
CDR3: CASSLRQGVSLPQHF
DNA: TGTGCCAGCAGTTTACGGCAGGGTGTTTCACTACCCCAGCATTTT

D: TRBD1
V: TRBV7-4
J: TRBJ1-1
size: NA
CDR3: CASSYDRDTEAFF
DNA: TGTGCCAGCAGTTACGACAGGGACACTGAAGCTTTCTTT

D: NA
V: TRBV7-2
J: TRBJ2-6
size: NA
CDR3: CASSLAAGAGANVLTF
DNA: TGTGCCAGCAGCTTAGCGGCGGGTGCTGGGGCCAACGTCCTGACTTTC

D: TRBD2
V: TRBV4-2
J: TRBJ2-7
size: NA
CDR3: CASSHLALAGRGEQYF
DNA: TGTGCCAGCAGCCATCTGGCCCTAGCGGGAAGGGGCGAGCAGTACTTC

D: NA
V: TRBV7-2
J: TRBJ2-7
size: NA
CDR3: CASSSVSYEQYF
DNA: TGTGCCAGCAGCTCAGTCTCCTACGAGCAGTACTTC